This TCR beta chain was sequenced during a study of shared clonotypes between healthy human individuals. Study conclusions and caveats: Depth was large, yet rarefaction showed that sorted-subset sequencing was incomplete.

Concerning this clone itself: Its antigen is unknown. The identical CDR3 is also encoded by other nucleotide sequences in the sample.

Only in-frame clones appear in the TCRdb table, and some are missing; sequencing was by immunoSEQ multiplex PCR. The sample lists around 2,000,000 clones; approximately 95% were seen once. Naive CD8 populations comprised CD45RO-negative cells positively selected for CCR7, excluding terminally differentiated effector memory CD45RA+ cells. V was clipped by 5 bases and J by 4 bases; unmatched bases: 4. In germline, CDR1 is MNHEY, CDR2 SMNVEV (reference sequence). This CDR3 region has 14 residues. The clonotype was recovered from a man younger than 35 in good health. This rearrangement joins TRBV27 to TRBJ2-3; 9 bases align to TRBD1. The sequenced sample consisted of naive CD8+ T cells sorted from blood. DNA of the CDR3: TGTGCCAGCAGTCTGGGACAGGGATCAGATACGCAGTATTTT. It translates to CASSLGQGSDTQYF.